Listed here are 20 T cell receptor beta chains from one sample, sequenced in a study of regulatory T cells in long-lasting Graves disease. Through Arm-PCR of CDR3 regions and iRepertoire HTBI primers, TCR beta libraries were built. Each CDR3 protein is one row after TCRdb ran MiXCR on the multiplex PCR reads. The sample shows around 320,000 distinct CDR3 sequences, 16% of them seen only once. Sample time point: newly diagnosed GD, antithyroid drugs for less than 3 months. Generation of the TCR library employed RNA extracted from PBMCs. The data also belong to a second study, concerning T cells in Graves' hyperthyroidism and ophthalmopathy.

The source material was peripheral blood mononuclear cells (PBMCs), sampled at new diagnosis, from a patient treated with antithyroid drugs. These receptor sequences come from a man aged 35 to 55 with Graves disease.

This clonotype has ten or more counts. This chain uses TRBV9 with TRBJ2-1; D might be TRBD1 or TRBD2, each matching 5 bases. The germline V gene encodes CDR1 SGDLS and CDR2 YYNGEE. The ends were cut back, 0 bases at V and 7 bases at J, with 14 bases in the middle. The CDR3 totals 15 residues. Here the CDR3 DNA reads TGTGCCAGCAGCGTAGGGGCAGGGCGGAGGAATGAGCAGTTCTTC. Protein product: CASSVGAGRRNEQFF. Filled out from reference TRBV9 and TRBJ2-1, the complete variable domain reads DSGVTQTPKHLITATGQRVTLRCSPRSGDLSVYWYQQSLDQGLQFLIQYYNGEERAKGNILERFSAQQFPDLHSELNLSSLELGDSALYFCASSVGAGRRNEQFFGPGTRLTVL.

The chain combines TRBV5-1 with TRBJ2-7; D may correspond to TRBD1 or TRBD2 (6 bases each). This CDR3 contains 13 residues. V lost 4 bases, J lost 2 bases, and 10 bases lay in between. Germline CDR1 SGHRS, CDR2 YFSETQ. CDR3 sequence reads: CASSTGAPYEQYF. The CDR3 DNA reads as TGCGCCAGCAGCACGGGGGCCCCCTACGAGCAGTACTTC. Together with reference TRBV5-1 and TRBJ2-7, the CDR3 gives the full variable domain: KAGVTQTPRYLIKTRGQQVTLSCSPISGHRSVSWYQQTPGQGLQFLFEYFSETQRNKGNFPGRFSGRQFSNSRSEMNVSTLELGDSALYLCASSTGAPYEQYFGPGTRLTVT.

In this sample, this clonotype turned up many times. This chain joins TRBV12-3 or TRBV12-4 and TRBJ2-5, with D unclear. The CDR3 length is 13 residues. Trimming pared 4 bases from V and 1 base from J, leaving 7 bases between. The CDR3 nucleotides are TGTGCCAGCAGTTGGGCCAGCCAAGAGACCCAGTACTTC. Translated, it gives CASSWASQETQYF.

Many counts were recorded for this clonotype. The V and J genes are TRBV5-1 and TRBJ1-1, with TRBD1 matching over 7 bases. The CDR3 has 14 residues. V was clipped by 8 bases and J by 4 bases; unmatched bases: 11. The germline gives CDR1 SGHRS, CDR2 YFSETQ. CDR3: CASSGQAQSTEAFF. The DNA of the CDR3 is TGCGCCAGTAGTGGACAGGCCCAAAGCACTGAAGCTTTCTTT.

This clonotype appeared a few times. The CDR3 region has the DNA TGTGCCAGCAGCTTTCCGAGACAGGGGGATGAAAAACTGTTTTTT. The encoded protein is CASSFPRQGDEKLFF. This chain uses TRBV5-8 with TRBJ1-4; 9 bases are shared with TRBD1. Germline assignment: CDR1 SGHTS and CDR2 YDEGEE. The CDR3 has 15 amino acids. V shed 2 bases, J shed 6 bases, and the junction held 5 bases outside the gene matches.

This clonotype was seen ten or more times. Mismatch with germline at one junction end may stem from a read error. The V call is TRBV7-7, the J call TRBJ2-5; D assignment may be TRBD1 or TRBD2 (5 bases each). Germline V gives CDR1 SSHAT, CDR2 FNYEAQ (reference sequence). This CDR3 comprises 16 residues. CDR3 DNA: TGTGCTAGCAGCTTGGGCCGCGCTGGGGGAGCGGAGACCCAGTACTTC. Encoded protein: CASSLGRAGGAETQYF.

This clonotype was detected ten times or more. The chain combines TRBV12-3 or TRBV12-4 with TRBJ2-2; D ambiguous. Trimming removed 5 bases at V and 0 bases at J, with 7 bases between. The CDR3 has 14 amino acids. The CDR3 coding sequence is TGTGCCAGCAGTCCCAACGCGAACACCGGGGAGCTGTTTTTT. It yields the protein CASSPNANTGELFF.

This clonotype was found many times. This sequence joins TRBV27 and TRBJ2-1; 7 nucleotides line up with TRBD2. CDR3 length: 13 residues. The germline CDR1 and CDR2 sequences are MNHEY and SMNVEV (reference sequence). J lost 6 bases, V lost 6 bases, and 5 bases had no gene match. This CDR3 is CASSWGGGNEQFF. In DNA, the CDR3 is TGTGCCAGCAGCTGGGGGGGGGGCAATGAGCAGTTCTTC.

Ten or more counts support this clonotype. The gene calls are TRBV7-2 and TRBJ1-3; the match to TRBD1 covers 7 bases. CDR3 length: 14 residues. J was trimmed by 9 bases and V by 4 bases; bases with no gene match: 9. Germline V gene lookup returns CDR1 SGHTA and CDR2 FQGNSA. The CDR3 nucleotides read TGTGCCAGCAGCTCCTCGGGACAGTTCGTCACCATATATTTT. Translated, it gives CASSSSGQFVTIYF.

V gene TRBV10-3 combines with J gene TRBJ1-4; no reliable D call. The V end was cut by 6 bases, the J end by 4 bases, with 9 bases between. The CDR3 is 13 residues long. CDR1 is ENHRY and CDR2 is SYGVKD in the germline V gene. CDR3 region: CAISRTSNEKLFF. The CDR3 DNA follows: TGTGCCATCAGCAGGACGAGTAATGAAAAACTGTTTTTT.

As regards this clonotype: Possible read error: a much larger clone is one base away. The chain uses TRBV6-5 and TRBJ2-5; D gene unclear. The CDR3 is made up of 15 amino acids. Germline CDR1 reads MNHEY; CDR2 reads SVGAGI. The CDR3 nucleotides read TGTGCCAGCAGTTACTGGACGGCGGCCCTGGAGACCCAGCACTTC. Its translation: CASSYWTAALETQHF.

The chain links TRBV4-3 to TRBJ1-6; D gene uncertain. CDR1 and CDR2 (germline): LGHNA, YSLEER. This CDR3 contains 15 residues. Trimming cost V 0 bases and J 7 bases, with 10 bases left between them. CDR3 residues: CASSQEDIGNSPLHF. The CDR3 region has the DNA TGCGCCAGCAGCCAAGAAGACATCGGCAATTCACCCCTCCACTTT.

Many counts were recorded for this clonotype. This chain links TRBV18 with TRBJ1-5, with D perhaps matching TRBD1 (5 bases). Germline V CDR1 and CDR2: KGHSH, LQKENI. V gave up 3 bases and J gave up 5 bases, with 11 bases separating them. This CDR3 comprises 14 residues. The CDR3 DNA reads as TGTGCCAGCTCACCGGGGGTTACCTATCAGCCCCAGCATTTT. Protein sequence: CASSPGVTYQPQHF.

This clonotype was seen a handful of times. V and J are TRBV7-3 and TRBJ2-3, with D unclear. Germline lookup yields CDR1 SGHTA and CDR2 FQGTGA. V lost 0 bases to trimming and J lost 4 bases, with 17 bases between them. CDR3 size: 17 residues. The CDR3 loop is CASSLTWSERGADTQYF. The CDR3 DNA is TGTGCCAGCAGCTTAACTTGGTCAGAGCGAGGTGCAGATACGCAGTATTTT.

This clonotype has only a few counts. One end of the junction fails to match germline, which may point to a read error. V is TRBV27 and J is TRBJ2-5, with 7 bases that match TRBD1. Germline assignment: CDR1 MNHEY and CDR2 SMNVEV (reference sequence). The CDR3 is 12 amino acids. CDR3 residues: CASPLYQGQIWF. The CDR3 coding sequence is TGTGCCAGCCCTTTGTACCAGGGACAGATATGGTTC.

This clonotype was picked up a small number of times. J is TRBJ1-3 and V is TRBV6-1; 7 bases fit TRBD1. Looked up from germline, CDR1 is MNHNS and CDR2 is SASEGT. V dropped 6 bases and J dropped 4; count of bases not matched to a gene: 6. The CDR3 loop spans 14 amino acids. The CDR3 DNA reads as TGTGCCAGCAGCAGCCACAGGGGCGGAAACACCATATATTTT. Translation: CASSSHRGGNTIYF.

This clonotype was seen at least ten times. V usage is TRBV2 and J usage is TRBJ2-1; D not certain. This CDR3 contains 11 residues. Germline loops: CDR1 SNHLY, CDR2 FYNNEI. V dropped 11 bases and J dropped 2 bases, with 7 bases sitting between them. CDR3 sequence reads: CAGSPYNEQFF. CDR3 coding DNA: TGTGCCGGTTCCCCCTACAATGAGCAGTTCTTC.

This clonotype came up many times. The chain has TRBV7-9 and TRBJ2-5, with 8 positions matching TRBD2. The CDR3 extends over 13 amino acids. Germline V gene lookup returns CDR1 SEHNR and CDR2 FQNEAQ (reference sequence). V shed 6 bases and J 7 bases; nucleotides not matched to a gene: 7. CDR3 amino acids: CASSSPGLGTQYF. DNA for the CDR3: TGTGCCAGCAGTTCGCCGGGACTAGGGACCCAGTACTTC.

This clonotype appeared a few times. The chain employs TRBV7-9 and TRBJ1-4; weak D call: TRBD1 (5 bases). V was shortened by 2 bases and J by 9 bases, with 16 bases between the two germline ends. The CDR3 is 15 amino acids. Germline CDR1 and CDR2: SEHNR and FQNEAQ (reference sequence). CDR3: CASSLNLRDSKKLFF. The CDR3 nucleotides are TGTGCCAGCAGCTTAAATCTCCGGGACTCTAAAAAACTGTTTTTT.

Ten or more counts support this clonotype. The chain carries TRBV28 and TRBJ2-1; no reliable D call. The CDR3 is made up of 14 amino acids. The germline V and J ends were trimmed by 5 bases and 7 bases, with 15 bases remaining between them. CDR1 and CDR2 (germline): MDHEN, SYDVKM. The CDR3 nucleotides read TGTGCCAGCAGTCTTTTGCGGAAGTGGAATGAGCAGTTCTTC. Its translation is CASSLLRKWNEQFF.